The 21 T cell receptor beta chains in this list originate from one sample, sequenced in a study of identical twins. Using its own MiXCR run on the 5' RACE reads, TCRdb lists one record per CDR3 protein. The sample holds under 1 million distinct CDR3 sequences, approximately 13% seen once. These data also featured in a second study, about yellow fever vaccine responses in identical twins.

Sequenced sample: PBMCs. Receptors were obtained from a woman between 18 and 30 years old in good health.

The chain employs TRBV11-2 and TRBJ2-7; D remains unclear. The CDR3 runs 13 residues. CDR1 and CDR2 (germline): SGHAT, FQNNGV. V was pared by 7 bases and J by 4 bases, with 14 bases between. CDR3 DNA: TGTGCCAGCAACAACCCTCTCGCTTACGAGCAGTACGTC. Amino acids: CASNNPLAYEQYV.

This sequence joins TRBV7-2 and TRBJ1-3; the D gene is possibly TRBD1 (5 bases). CDR3 length: 14 residues. In germline, CDR1 is SGHTA, CDR2 FQGNSA. V was trimmed by 7 bases and J by 2 bases, leaving 12 bases between them. This chain's CDR3 is CASTRAGTGNTIYF. DNA for the CDR3: TGTGCCAGCACTAGGGCAGGGACTGGAAACACCATATATTTT.

This clonotype has only a few counts. The J gene is TRBJ2-7, the V gene TRBV20-1; 7 bases map to TRBD2. In germline, CDR1 is DFQATT, CDR2 SNEGSKA (reference sequence). Trimming cost V 0 bases and J 3 bases; bases outside gene matches: 5. CDR3 length equals 14 residues. The CDR3 is CSAREIGRNYEQYF. CDR3 nucleotide sequence: TGCAGTGCTAGAGAAATCGGGAGGAACTACGAGCAGTACTTC.

Remarks on this clonotype: The junction departs from the called germline gene at one end, perhaps through a read error. The gene calls are TRBV5-1 and TRBJ2-4, with TRBD1 matching 10 bases. Looked up from germline, CDR1 is SGHRS and CDR2 is YFSETQ. This CDR3 is 16 amino acids long. The DNA of the CDR3 is TGCACCAGCAGCTTGGGACAGGGGATAGCCAAAAACATTCAGTACTTC. This gives the protein CTSSLGQGIAKNIQYF.

The genes are TRBV7-3 and TRBJ2-1; D not resolved. V was clipped by 2 bases and J by 5 bases, with 19 bases between them. Germline V gene data show CDR1 as SGHTA and CDR2 as FQGTGA. This CDR3 region has 17 residues. In nucleotides, the CDR3 is TGTGCCAGCAGCTTAGGGCTCTTCGGGTTAGGGCACAATGAGCAGTTCTTC. Its protein product is CASSLGLFGLGHNEQFF.

The genes are TRBV12-3 or TRBV12-4 and TRBJ1-4; D is perhaps TRBD1 (5 bases). The CDR3 sequence is 15 residues long. V lost 3 bases and J lost 0, with 8 bases in between. CDR3 residues: CASSFFRATNEKLFF. In nucleotides, the CDR3 is TGTGCCAGCAGTTTTTTCAGGGCAACTAATGAAAAACTGTTTTTT.

The gene calls are TRBV6-1 and TRBJ1-5; D is possibly TRBD1 (6 bases). Germline-derived CDR1 and CDR2 are MNHNS and SASEGT. Deletions cut 3 bases from V and 2 bases from J, with 14 bases between. The CDR3 has 16 residues. The CDR3 sequence: CASSEQGIGGNQPQHF. CDR3 coding DNA: TGTGCCAGCAGTGAGCAGGGGATCGGTGGCAATCAGCCCCAGCATTTT.

This clonotype was counted only a few times. The chain has TRBV7-9 and TRBJ2-3; 8 positions match TRBD1. The junction had 8 bases not matched to a gene; V was cut back by 5 bases and J by 4 bases. Germline CDR1 and CDR2: SEHNR and FQNEAQ (reference sequence). The CDR3 is 15 amino acids. The CDR3 loop is CASSTTGGYPDTQYF. The CDR3 DNA follows: TGTGCCAGCAGCACAACAGGGGGGTACCCAGATACGCAGTATTTT.

This clonotype appeared a few times. The V call is TRBV19, the J call TRBJ1-2, with a tentative D call TRBD1 (5 bases). Trimming took 6 bases from V and 5 from J, leaving 16 bases between them. CDR1 and CDR2 from the germline V gene are LNHDA and SQIVND (reference sequence). The CDR3 has 14 amino acids. The CDR3 bases are TGTGCCAGTAGCCCCCGGGGGAACTGGTATGGCTACACCTTC. Amino acid sequence: CASSPRGNWYGYTF.

V and J are TRBV15 and TRBJ2-1, with 7 bases aligning to TRBD2. V lost 2 bases and J lost 1; bases outside the gene matches: 5. The germline CDR1 and CDR2 sequences are LNHNV and YYDKDF (reference sequence). This CDR3 contains 16 residues. CDR3 region: CATSRSKAGSYNEQFF. CDR3 bases: TGTGCCACCAGCAGATCCAAAGCGGGGTCCTACAATGAGCAGTTCTTC.

This chain connects TRBV7-3 to TRBJ2-1; TRBD1 aligns across 7 bases. The CDR3 consists of 17 residues. Germline CDR1 and CDR2: SGHTA and FQGTGA. The trim removed 5 bases at V and 0 bases at J, leaving 10 bases unmatched. The CDR3 sequence: CASSPQGGVSSYNEQFF. In nucleotides, the CDR3 is TGTGCCAGCAGCCCCCAAGGGGGCGTTAGCTCCTACAATGAGCAGTTCTTC.

The V call is TRBV6-1, the J call TRBJ1-1; D not certain. The germline V and J ends were trimmed by 5 bases and 0 bases, with 10 bases remaining between them. CDR1 is MNHNS, CDR2 SASEGT, per germline. There are 14 residues in the CDR3. The CDR3: CASSKSGMNTEAFF. CDR3 in DNA: TGTGCCAGCAGTAAAAGTGGCATGAACACTGAAGCTTTCTTT.

This clonotype was picked up a small number of times. V is TRBV6-1 and J is TRBJ2-2, with a weak D call TRBD2 (5 bases). The CDR3 runs 14 residues. With 2 bases removed from V and 5 bases from J, the gap between germline ends came to 9 bases. Germline loops: CDR1 MNHNS, CDR2 SASEGT. The CDR3 coding sequence is TGTGCCAGCAGTGAACATTCGGGGACCGGGGAGCTGTTTTTT. Encoded protein: CASSEHSGTGELFF.

The rearrangement uses TRBV6-1 and TRBJ2-1, with 11 bases that match TRBD2. Trimming cost V 8 bases and J 9 bases; bases outside gene matches: 6. The CDR3 totals 13 residues. Germline lookup yields CDR1 MNHNS and CDR2 SASEGT. As DNA, the CDR3 is TGTGCCAGCGGGACTAGCGGTATCATTGAGCAGTTCTTC. Translation: CASGTSGIIEQFF.

This clonotype came up a few times. The V and J genes are TRBV20-1 and TRBJ2-5; 14 nucleotides align to TRBD2. Germline-derived CDR1 and CDR2 are DFQATT and SNEGSKA (reference sequence). J lost 5 bases, V lost 6 bases, and 17 bases had no gene match. This CDR3 comprises 18 residues. The chain's CDR3 is CSAHMGRTSGGPGETQYF. The CDR3 DNA reads as TGCAGTGCCCACATGGGTCGGACTAGCGGGGGGCCGGGGGAGACCCAGTACTTC.

V is TRBV20-1 and J is TRBJ2-3; no clear D gene. The CDR3 sequence is 16 residues long. Germline V gene sequence: CDR1 DFQATT, CDR2 SNEGSKA (reference sequence). Trimming stripped 3 bases from V and 2 bases from J, with 18 bases between. Written as DNA, the CDR3 is TGCAGTGCTAGGTACAGCACGACATTTCCCACAGATACGCAGTATTTT. It translates to CSARYSTTFPTDTQYF.

This clonotype was detected ten times or more. CDR3 in amino acids: CASSYRGRGYTF. The CDR3 DNA follows: TGTGCCAGCAGTTACCGGGGCCGCGGCTACACCTTC. The chain links TRBV6-5 to TRBJ1-2; maybe TRBD1 (5 bases). CDR1 is MNHEY and CDR2 is SVGAGI in the germline V gene. Trimming stripped 2 bases from V and 8 bases from J, with 9 bases between. The CDR3 loop spans 12 amino acids.

This clonotype was seen only a few times. The V call is TRBV3-1, the J call TRBJ2-2; D not resolved. CDR1 is LGHDT, CDR2 YNNKEL, per germline (reference sequence). V was cut by 4 bases and J by 4 bases, with 13 bases left in between. This CDR3 has 15 amino acids. In DNA form, the CDR3 reads TGTGCCAGCAGCCTGGGGATGGCGGTCACCGGGGAGCTGTTTTTT. Its translation: CASSLGMAVTGELFF.

This clonotype occurred a few times. The genes are TRBV27 and TRBJ2-7; the match to TRBD1 covers 7 bases. CDR1 and CDR2 (germline): MNHEY, SMNVEV (reference sequence). Trimming cost V 6 bases and J 4 bases; bases outside gene matches: 9. This CDR3 comprises 14 residues. CDR3 coding DNA: TGTGCCAGCAGAGTTCCGGGACAGCTTTACGAGCAGTACTTC. This codes for CASRVPGQLYEQYF.

This clonotype showed up just a few times. This rearrangement joins TRBV5-1 to TRBJ2-3, with TRBD2 matching over 7 bases. The CDR3 covers 17 residues. The V gene end was trimmed by 4 bases and the J gene end by 4 bases; junction bases not matched to a gene: 15. Germline V CDR1 and CDR2: SGHRS, YFSETQ. The CDR3 sequence: CASSPGRKEREADTQYF. The CDR3, as DNA: TGCGCCAGCAGCCCCGGTCGAAAGGAGCGGGAAGCAGATACGCAGTATTTT.

The chain links TRBV20-1 to TRBJ2-6, with D possibly matching TRBD2 (5 bases). The CDR3 extends over 14 amino acids. Germline V gives CDR1 DFQATT, CDR2 SNEGSKA (reference sequence). V was pared by 5 bases and J by 0 bases, with 8 bases between. In nucleotides, the CDR3 is TGCAGTGCTCGTAGCGACTCTGGGGCCAACGTCCTGACTTTC. This gives the protein CSARSDSGANVLTF.